The next 10 T cell receptor beta chains were all read from a single sample in a study of blood T cell repertoires in COVID-19. Libraries were prepared by immunoSEQ multiplex PCR; TCRdb keeps only in-frame clonotypes and omits some of them. In the table there are 210,000 or so clones, over 70% of which are singletons. The sample was peripheral blood. These receptor sequences come from a man aged 50 or older with active or convalescent COVID-19.

This clone was seen more than once but under ten times. The chain combines TRBV5-5 with TRBJ2-3; D possibly corresponds to TRBD2 (6 bases). Germline V gene sequence: CDR1 SGHKS, CDR2 YYEKEE (reference sequence). The V and J ends lost 5 bases and 6 bases respectively, with 10 bases between them. The CDR3 spans 12 residues. The CDR3 here is CASSRLGDTQYF. CDR3 nucleotide sequence: TGTGCCAGCAGTCGACTAGGCGATACGCAGTATTTT.

CDR3 DNA: TGTGCCAGCAGCTTGGCGGTCTCCTACAATGAGCAGTTCTTC. It yields the protein CASSLAVSYNEQFF. The V and J genes are TRBV5-4 and TRBJ2-1; D is unresolved. The CDR3 has 14 residues. V gave up 0 bases and J gave up 0 bases, with 4 bases separating them. Germline CDR1 SGHNT, CDR2 YYREEE (reference sequence).

This clone appeared a few times. The chain uses TRBV28 and TRBJ2-7, with 9 bases lining up with TRBD1. Germline trimming cut 6 bases from V and 5 bases from J; bases unmatched to any gene: 8. Germline CDR1 reads MDHEN; CDR2 reads SYDVKM. The CDR3 loop spans 14 amino acids. Here the CDR3 DNA reads TGTGCCAGCAGGTTGGGACAGGGTAGGAACGAGCAGTACTTC. Its translation: CASRLGQGRNEQYF. The variable domain in full, with the rest retrieved from reference TRBV28 and TRBJ2-7, is DVKVTQSSRYLVKRTGEKVFLECVQDMDHENMFWYRQDPGLGLRLIYFSYDVKMKEKGDIPEGYSVSREKKERFSLILESASTNQTSMYLCASRLGQGRNEQYFGPGTRLTVT.

This chain links TRBV6-5 with TRBJ2-7; maybe TRBD1 (5 bases). Trimming stripped 3 bases from V and 7 bases from J, with 16 bases between. The CDR3 is made up of 14 amino acids. Germline assignment: CDR1 MNHEY and CDR2 SVGAGI. Here the CDR3 DNA reads TGTGCCAGCAGTTATGGGGCAGATACGTGGGAGCAGTACTTC. It encodes CASSYGADTWEQYF.

This clone is a singleton in its sample. The chain employs TRBV6-4 and TRBJ1-2; no definite D call. Germline-derived CDR1 and CDR2 are MRHNA and SNTAGT. CDR3 length: 15 amino acids. Trimming cost V 4 bases and J 3 bases, with 15 bases left between them. The chain's CDR3 is CASSAFSGNDYGYTF. The CDR3 DNA is TGTGCCAGCAGTGCGTTTTCGGGGAATGACTATGGCTACACCTTC.

This chain connects TRBV18 to TRBJ1-2; 9 bases map to TRBD1. J was trimmed by 4 bases and V by 4 bases; bases with no gene match: 1. The CDR3 has 13 amino acids. CDR1 is KGHSH and CDR2 is LQKENI in the germline V gene. CDR3 DNA: TGTGCCAGCTCACAGGGACAGGGCTATGGCTACACCTTC. This sequence encodes CASSQGQGYGYTF.

This clone has only a few counts. V and J are TRBV7-2 and TRBJ1-2, with no clear D. CDR3 length: 14 residues. Trimming removed 2 bases at V and 2 bases at J, with 9 bases between. Per germline, CDR1 SGHTA and CDR2 FQGNSA. CDR3 coding DNA: TGTGCCAGCAGCTTATACGGTCCCAACTATGGCTACACCTTC. Translation gives CASSLYGPNYGYTF.

V and J are TRBV6-5 and TRBJ2-3; TRBD2 matches at 12 bases. The V gene end was trimmed by 4 bases and the J gene end by 5 bases; junction bases not matched to a gene: 7. The CDR3 has 16 amino acids. CDR1 is MNHEY, CDR2 SVGAGI, per germline. CDR3 amino acids: CASSFVLAGGGDTQYF. Written as DNA, the CDR3 is TGTGCCAGCAGTTTTGTACTAGCGGGAGGAGGAGATACGCAGTATTTT.

The J gene is TRBJ1-1, the V gene TRBV5-1; unclear D gene. The germline gives CDR1 SGHRS, CDR2 YFSETQ. Trimming cost V 8 bases and J 1 base, with 18 bases left between them. CDR3 size: 15 residues. DNA for the CDR3: TGCGCCAGTTCTAAGTTGGGTTCGGGGAACACTGAAGCTTTCTTT. Its translation is CASSKLGSGNTEAFF.

The genes are TRBV2 and TRBJ2-7; maybe TRBD1 (6 bases). Germline V gene data show CDR1 as SNHLY and CDR2 as FYNNEI. V was shortened by 6 bases and J by 6 bases, with 12 bases between the two germline ends. The CDR3 has 12 residues. The CDR3 DNA sequence: TGTGCCAGCAGCGGTACAGGGTTCGAGCAGTACTTC. Translating gives CASSGTGFEQYF.